The 27 T cell receptor beta chains reported below all come from one sample, sequenced in a study of T cells in Graves' hyperthyroidism and ophthalmopathy. TCR beta CDR3 region amplification was performed from RNA transcripts. In the first-round RT-PCR of the TCR CDR3, the HTBI primer set was used. TCRdb analysed the multiplex PCR reads with MiXCR anew, one entry per CDR3 protein. This sample has about 560,000 distinct CDR3 sequences, with 35% to 55% found just once. The sequenced sample consisted of peripheral blood or thyroid tissue (not recorded which). The receptors stem from a woman between 18 and 29 years old with Graves' hyperthyroidism.

Worth noting for this clonotype: A much larger clone is a single base away; this may be a read error. The chain is built from TRBV29-1 and TRBJ2-5; 9 bases agree with TRBD1. The junction had 6 bases not matched to a gene; V was cut back by 5 bases and J by 5 bases. Germline V CDR1 and CDR2: SQVTM, ANQGSEA. CDR3 length: 13 amino acids. The CDR3 is CSVLRDRVETQYF. CDR3 DNA: TGCAGCGTTCTAAGGGACAGGGTGGAGACCCAGTACTTC. Using reference TRBV29-1 and TRBJ2-5 for the parts outside the CDR3, the full variable domain is SAVISQKPSRDICQRGTSLTIQCQVDSQVTMMFWYRQQPGQSLTLIATANQGSEATYESGFVIDKFPISRPNLTFSTLTVSNMSPEDSSIYLCSVLRDRVETQYFGPGTRLLVL.

The rearrangement uses TRBV7-8 and TRBJ1-4; D is unclear. This CDR3 is built from 12 residues. V gave up 5 bases and J gave up 1 base, with 2 bases separating them. Germline V lookup: CDR1 SGHVS, CDR2 FQNEAQ. The CDR3 is CASSITNEKLFF. The CDR3 DNA reads as TGTGCCAGCAGCATAACTAATGAAAAACTGTTTTTT. Variable domain in full (rest from reference TRBV7-8 and TRBJ1-4): GAGVSQSPRYKVAKRGQDVALRCDPISGHVSLFWYQQALGQGPEFLTYFQNEAQLDKSGLPSDRFFAERPEGSVSTLKIQRTQQEDSAVYLCASSITNEKLFFGSGTQLSVL.

This clonotype was found many times. An end of the junction differs from the germline gene, which may be a read error. This chain uses TRBV11-2 with TRBJ1-1; D unclear. Germline CDR1 SGHAT, CDR2 FQNNGV. CDR3 length equals 14 residues. The CDR3 region has the DNA TGTGCCAGCAGCCTAGATAATTTGAACACTGAAGCTTTCTTT. Its translation is CASSLDNLNTEAFF.

This clonotype was seen many times. V and J are TRBV2 and TRBJ1-4, with D hard to call. The V end lost 7 bases, the J end lost 8 bases, and 17 bases lay between the germline ends. Germline V CDR1 and CDR2: SNHLY, FYNNEI. The CDR3 has 14 amino acids. The CDR3 DNA is TGTGCCAGCACCAGTGCCGGGAATCGAGAAAAACTGTTTTTT. Translating it yields CASTSAGNREKLFF. Full variable domain (outside the CDR3, taken from reference TRBV2 and TRBJ1-4): EPEVTQTPSHQVTQMGQEVILRCVPISNHLYFYWYRQILGQKVEFLVSFYNNEISEKSEIFDDQFSVERPDGSNFTLKIRSTKLEDSAMYFCASTSAGNREKLFFGSGTQLSVL.

The V gene is TRBV29-1, the J gene TRBJ2-5; no clear D. The CDR3 has 12 amino acids. The V gene lost 8 bases and the J gene lost 1 base, with 11 bases spanning the gap. The germline CDR1 and CDR2 sequences are SQVTM and ANQGSEA. CDR3 DNA sequence: TGCAGCTCGCTCGTGGTCCAAGAGACCCAGTACTTC. This sequence encodes CSSLVVQETQYF.

This chain uses TRBV7-2 with TRBJ1-1; no definite D call. Trimming cost V 7 bases and J 0 bases, with 12 bases left between them. The CDR3 runs to 14 residues. In germline, CDR1 is SGHTA, CDR2 FQGNSA. CDR3 in amino acids: CASISGDMNTEAFF. CDR3 nucleotide sequence: TGTGCCAGCATTTCAGGCGACATGAACACTGAAGCTTTCTTT.

The V and J genes are TRBV29-1 and TRBJ1-5; 8 bases are shared with TRBD1. Germline loops: CDR1 SQVTM, CDR2 ANQGSEA. This CDR3 has 12 residues. The junction had 6 bases not matched to a gene; V was cut back by 7 bases and J by 7 bases. The CDR3 DNA follows: TGCAGCGCTAGACAGGGGTTACAGCCCCAGCATTTT. This sequence encodes CSARQGLQPQHF.

The CDR3 sequence is CASSEVGQGQEKLFF. In DNA form, the CDR3 reads TGTGCCAGCAGTGAGGTTGGACAGGGTCAGGAAAAACTGTTTTTT. J is TRBJ1-4 and V is TRBV25-1; 8 bases agree with TRBD1. Germline V gene data show CDR1 as MGHDK and CDR2 as SYGVNS. The CDR3 extends over 15 amino acids. V was pared by 3 bases and J by 8 bases, with 8 bases of the junction left unmatched.

The genes are TRBV12-3 or TRBV12-4 and TRBJ2-7; no definite D call. The CDR3 is 14 amino acids. Trimming left V 4 bases short and J 9 bases short, with 19 bases between. CDR3 in amino acids: CASSSRTLPSGQYF. CDR3 DNA: TGTGCCAGCAGTTCCAGAACCCTCCCCTCTGGGCAGTACTTC.

The V and J genes are TRBV12-3 or TRBV12-4 and TRBJ1-3; D gene uncertain. This CDR3 has 13 amino acids. V lost 5 bases, J lost 0 bases, and 5 bases lay in between. In DNA, the CDR3 is TGTGCCAGCAGTCTTCGCTCTGGAAACACCATATATTTT. It encodes CASSLRSGNTIYF.

The rearrangement uses TRBV10-3 and TRBJ1-5; D remains ambiguous. The V gene lost 3 bases and the J gene lost 7 bases, with 16 bases spanning the gap. The CDR3 is 15 residues long. Germline CDR1 and CDR2: ENHRY and SYGVKD. The CDR3 region has the DNA TGTGCCATCAGTGAATTAGGGAGCAAGGGACAGCCCCAGCATTTT. It specifies CAISELGSKGQPQHF.

This clonotype was counted a few times. The rearrangement uses TRBV19 and TRBJ1-2; D is undetermined. CDR3 size: 14 residues. The V gene's germline CDR1 is LNHDA and CDR2 SQIVND (reference sequence). V lost 11 bases and J 8 bases, leaving 24 bases between the germline ends. In DNA form, the CDR3 reads TGTGCCGCCCTCCCCACAGCTCGTCCGGGGGGCTACACCTTC. Its protein is CAALPTARPGGYTF.

V gene TRBV25-1 combines with J gene TRBJ1-2; 7 bases align to TRBD1. The CDR3 loop spans 17 amino acids. The V gene's germline CDR1 is MGHDK and CDR2 SYGVNS. Trimming took 3 bases from V and 1 from J; bases not matched to a gene: 11. This CDR3 reads CASSDGLPGQSNYGYTF. CDR3 bases: TGTGCCAGCAGTGACGGGCTTCCGGGACAGAGTAACTATGGCTACACCTTC.

This chain uses TRBV7-9 with TRBJ2-2; 9 bases align to TRBD2. The CDR3 has 15 amino acids. The V segment lost 5 bases and the J segment 7 bases; nucleotides outside the gene matches: 8. Per the germline V gene, CDR1 is SEHNR and CDR2 is FQNEAQ (reference sequence). The chain's CDR3 is CASSPGTSIGGELFF. The CDR3, as DNA: TGTGCCAGCAGCCCAGGGACTAGCATCGGCGGGGAGCTGTTTTTT.

The chain recombines TRBV19 with TRBJ2-2; D might be TRBD1 (8 bases). The CDR3 is 15 amino acids. With 7 bases removed from V and 6 bases from J, the gap between germline ends came to 18 bases. Per the germline V gene, CDR1 is LNHDA and CDR2 is SQIVND (reference sequence). The DNA for the CDR3 is TGTGCCAGTACCCCGGACAGGGAGGGGCCCGGGGAGCTGTTTTTT. Translating it yields CASTPDREGPGELFF.

The rearrangement joins TRBV20-1 to TRBJ2-7; 10 bases align to TRBD1. Per the germline V gene, CDR1 is DFQATT and CDR2 is SNEGSKA (reference sequence). The CDR3 totals 14 residues. J lost 5 bases, V lost 1 base, and 5 bases had no gene match. As DNA, the CDR3 is TGCAGTGCTAGAGTTGGGACAGGGGTCGACGAGCAGTACTTC. Its protein is CSARVGTGVDEQYF.

The chain carries TRBV2 and TRBJ2-7, with 13 bases lining up with TRBD2. V shed 6 bases, J shed 5 bases, and the junction held 7 bases outside the gene matches. The germline V gene encodes CDR1 SNHLY and CDR2 FYNNEI. This CDR3 has 15 residues. This chain's CDR3 is CASSTGLAGDHEQYF. The CDR3 DNA reads as TGTGCCAGCAGCACAGGACTAGCGGGAGACCACGAGCAGTACTTC.

The chain links TRBV13 to TRBJ1-1, with TRBD1 as a possible D gene (6 bases). Trimming shortened V by 0 bases and J by 0 bases, and 14 bases separated the two germline ends. The CDR3 contains 17 residues. The germline V gene has CDR1 PRHDT and CDR2 FYEKMQ (reference sequence). This CDR3 is CASSLGTGAGMNTEAFF. The CDR3 DNA reads TGTGCCAGCAGCTTAGGTACGGGGGCAGGAATGAACACTGAAGCTTTCTTT.

The V gene is TRBV7-3, the J gene TRBJ2-2, with 15 bases matching TRBD2. CDR1 and CDR2 (germline): SGHTA, FQGTGA. The CDR3 has 15 amino acids. The trim removed 8 bases at V and 5 bases at J, leaving 3 bases unmatched. CDR3 region: CASGLAGGETGELFF. The CDR3 coding sequence is TGTGCCAGCGGACTAGCGGGAGGGGAGACCGGGGAGCTGTTTTTT.

This clonotype showed up just a few times. The V call is TRBV20-1, the J call TRBJ2-7; TRBD2 aligns across 9 bases. Germline V CDR1 and CDR2: DFQATT, SNEGSKA (reference sequence). Trimming at V came to 6 bases and at J to 2 bases, leaving 8 bases not matched to a gene. This CDR3 region has 14 residues. The CDR3 region has the DNA TGCAGTGCCGGTGATAGCGGGAGAGCCTACGAGCAGTACTTC. Its protein product is CSAGDSGRAYEQYF.

About this clonotype itself: A much larger clone differs by one base, so this may be a read error. V is TRBV10-1 and J is TRBJ2-2; D uncertain. Germline V gives CDR1 WNHNN, CDR2 SYGVQD (reference sequence). The CDR3 runs to 14 residues. The CDR3 nucleotides are TGCGCCAGCGGTGAGCTACTGGTTAACGGGGAGCTGTTTTTT. Translated: CASGELLVNGELFF.

This clonotype was observed a handful of times. This chain uses TRBV20-1 with TRBJ1-5; no clear D. CDR1 and CDR2 from the germline V gene are DFQATT and SNEGSKA (reference sequence). The length of the CDR3 is 13 residues. V lost 1 base and J lost 5, with 9 bases in between. CDR3 sequence: CSARGSSHQPQHF. CDR3 DNA: TGCAGTGCTAGAGGGAGTTCGCATCAGCCCCAGCATTTT.

The V and J genes are TRBV20-1 and TRBJ1-4; 8 bases fit TRBD1. J lost 4 bases, V lost 2 bases, and 3 bases had no gene match. Per germline, CDR1 DFQATT and CDR2 SNEGSKA (reference sequence). The CDR3 runs to 14 residues. The CDR3 DNA reads TGCAGTGCTAGACAGGGGGCTCATAATGAAAAACTGTTTTTT. This encodes CSARQGAHNEKLFF.

The rearrangement links TRBV5-5 to TRBJ1-2; no reliable D call. V was shortened by 4 bases and J by 0 bases, with 10 bases between the two germline ends. In germline, CDR1 is SGHKS, CDR2 YYEKEE (reference sequence). This CDR3 has 14 residues. Here the CDR3 reads CASSRDTSNYGYTF. The CDR3 DNA is TGTGCCAGCAGCCGAGACACGTCTAACTATGGCTACACCTTC.

The rearrangement joins TRBV10-1 to TRBJ2-5; 9 bases are a match to TRBD2. TRBJ2-1 explains the end of the DNA better; the J call may be wrong. The germline V gene has CDR1 WNHNN and CDR2 SYGVQD (reference sequence). The CDR3 runs 15 residues. CDR3 nucleotides: TGCGCCAGCAGTGAATTAGCGGGAGTAGGCAATGAGCAGTTCTTC. Residues: CASSELAGVGNEQFF.

Details on this clonotype: Given a much more abundant clone one base away, this may be a read error. CDR3 in DNA: TGCAGTGCTAGAGAGGATCTTCAAGAGGCCCAGTACTTC. Protein sequence: CSAREDLQEAQYF. V and J are TRBV20-1 and TRBJ2-5; D is unresolved. This CDR3 has 13 amino acids. The germline gives CDR1 DFQATT, CDR2 SNEGSKA (reference sequence).

This rearrangement joins TRBV15 to TRBJ1-1; D is ambiguous. CDR1 is LNHNV and CDR2 is YYDKDF in the germline V gene (reference sequence). The CDR3 runs to 14 residues. Trimming took off 8 bases at V and 2 bases at J, with 15 bases between the two ends. CDR3 sequence (DNA): TGTGCCACCGGTAGGAGGGAGCCAAACACTGAAGCTTTCTTT. Its protein is CATGRREPNTEAFF.